These 13 T cell receptor beta chains originate from one sample sequenced in a study of T-cell memory formation after mild COVID-19. TCRdb itself ran the 5' RACE reads through MiXCR, one entry per CDR3 protein. This table has hundreds of thousands of distinct CDR3 sequences, roughly 21% appearing once. Sequencing input: PBMCs or a T cell subset sorted from them (not recorded which). These receptors all come from an adult woman who had mild COVID-19 (a few samples of this study predate the infection). Cell type and time point are not known.

This clonotype was counted at least ten times. The chain combines TRBV20-1 with TRBJ2-5; TRBD2 is a possible D gene (6 bases). The CDR3 extends over 14 amino acids. The V gene lost 0 bases and the J gene lost 1 base, with 9 bases spanning the gap. The germline CDR1 and CDR2 sequences are DFQATT and SNEGSKA (reference sequence). The CDR3 DNA is TGCAGTGCTAGAGATGGAGGGACCCAAGAGACCCAGTACTTC. The encoded protein is CSARDGGTQETQYF.

In this sample, this clonotype turned up a few times. This chain connects TRBV24-1 to TRBJ1-2, with D possibly being TRBD1 (6 bases). This CDR3 contains 13 residues. Germline CDR1 KGHDR, CDR2 SFDVKD. V gave up 9 bases and J gave up 1 base, with 11 bases separating them. This CDR3 is CATSKDSNYGYTF. The CDR3 nucleotides read TGTGCCACCTCGAAGGACAGTAACTATGGCTACACCTTC.

V and J are TRBV5-1 and TRBJ2-3; 12 positions agree with TRBD2. The CDR3 covers 17 residues. The junction had 9 bases not matched to a gene; V was cut back by 4 bases and J by 3 bases. Looked up from germline, CDR1 is SGHRS and CDR2 is YFSETQ. The CDR3 DNA sequence: TGCGCCAGCAGCGGCAGACTAGCGGGGGTTACAACAGATACGCAGTATTTT. Translated, it gives CASSGRLAGVTTDTQYF.

V gene TRBV5-1 combines with J gene TRBJ1-1, with 9 positions matching TRBD1. The CDR3 has 14 amino acids. CDR1 is SGHRS and CDR2 is YFSETQ in the germline V gene. Germline trimming cut 4 bases from V and 4 bases from J; bases unmatched to any gene: 5. CDR3 in DNA: TGCGCCAGCAGCCGACAGGGGGATCTCACTGAAGCTTTCTTT. It codes for CASSRQGDLTEAFF.

The CDR3 DNA follows: TGTGCCAGCATTATCCGATGGACGCAGAACACTGAAGCTTTCTTT. Translation gives CASIIRWTQNTEAFF. The chain has TRBV2 and TRBJ1-1; no firm D call. Per the germline V gene, CDR1 is SNHLY and CDR2 is FYNNEI. CDR3 size: 15 residues. V was trimmed by 7 bases and J by 1 base, leaving 16 bases between them. Full variable domain (missing parts from reference TRBV2 and TRBJ1-1): EPEVTQTPSHQVTQMGQEVILRCVPISNHLYFYWYRQILGQKVEFLVSFYNNEISEKSEIFDDQFSVERPDGSNFTLKIRSTKLEDSAMYFCASIIRWTQNTEAFFGQGTRLTVV.

This clonotype was seen at least ten times. This chain joins TRBV7-2 and TRBJ2-4; perhaps TRBD1 as D (6 bases). Germline V CDR1 and CDR2: SGHTA, FQGNSA. CDR3 length: 17 residues. V shed 5 bases and J shed 0 bases, with 17 bases lying between them. CDR3 residues: CASSQGPGAPAKNIQYF. CDR3 sequence (DNA): TGTGCCAGCAGCCAAGGCCCAGGGGCCCCAGCCAAAAACATTCAGTACTTC.

This clonotype occurred many times. The V gene is TRBV5-1, the J gene TRBJ2-4, with 10 bases that match TRBD1. Germline CDR1 reads SGHRS; CDR2 reads YFSETQ. V trimming: 4 bases; J trimming: 8 bases; junction bases outside the gene matches: 6. The CDR3 extends over 14 amino acids. The CDR3 DNA follows: TGCGCCAGCAGCCTCCGGGACAGGGGTGACATTCAGTACTTC. This codes for CASSLRDRGDIQYF.

The genes are TRBV20-1 and TRBJ1-1; 9 bases align to TRBD1. This CDR3 region has 13 residues. Germline V gives CDR1 DFQATT, CDR2 SNEGSKA (reference sequence). The junction had 3 bases not matched to a gene; V was cut back by 3 bases and J by 4 bases. For the CDR3, the DNA is TGCAGTGCTAGCGGGGACAGGGTCACTGAAGCTTTCTTT. Translation gives CSASGDRVTEAFF.

The V call is TRBV4-1, the J call TRBJ2-7, with TRBD2 matching 9 bases. J gave up 4 bases and V 0 bases, and 7 bases lay outside the gene matches. Germline V gives CDR1 MGHRA, CDR2 YSYEKL. This CDR3 comprises 16 residues. This chain's CDR3 is CASSQDLGLAAYEQYF. The CDR3 nucleotides read TGCGCCAGCAGCCAAGATCTGGGACTAGCAGCATACGAGCAGTACTTC.

This clonotype was seen a handful of times. V gene TRBV20-1 combines with J gene TRBJ2-5; D call uncertain. The CDR3 extends over 13 amino acids. Germline values: CDR1 DFQATT, CDR2 SNEGSKA (reference sequence). V was trimmed by 0 bases and J by 7 bases, leaving 12 bases between them. This CDR3 reads CSARDGGLATQYF. The CDR3 DNA sequence: TGCAGTGCTAGAGATGGTGGGTTGGCGACCCAGTACTTC.

The chain has TRBV24-1 and TRBJ1-6, with a possible D match to TRBD1 (5 bases). This CDR3 has 13 amino acids. V lost 9 bases to trimming and J lost 5 bases, with 10 bases between them. The germline CDR1 and CDR2 sequences are KGHDR and SFDVKD. The CDR3 DNA sequence: TGTGCCACCGGGACTGGTCATAATTCACCCCTCCACTTT. The encoded protein is CATGTGHNSPLHF.

This sequence joins TRBV29-1 and TRBJ2-3, with D maybe TRBD1 (5 bases). CDR1 SQVTM and CDR2 ANQGSEA come from the germline V gene. Trimming took 4 bases from V and 0 from J, leaving 17 bases between them. CDR3 length: 16 amino acids. CDR3 loop: CSVVLLGDLSTDTQYF. The CDR3 coding sequence is TGCAGCGTTGTTCTCCTAGGGGATTTGAGCACAGATACGCAGTATTTT.

The chain uses TRBV24-1 and TRBJ2-3; D is unclear. Trimming stripped 3 bases from V and 5 bases from J, with 8 bases between. CDR1 and CDR2 (germline): KGHDR, SFDVKD. The CDR3 runs to 13 residues. The CDR3 here is CATSDDILDTQYF. CDR3 coding DNA: TGTGCCACCAGTGATGATATTCTAGATACGCAGTATTTT.